Sequencing of this T cell receptor beta chain was carried out in a study of T cell changes during pregnancy in multiple sclerosis. V was trimmed by 5 bases and J by 6 bases, leaving 15 bases between them. From germline, CDR1 is SGDLS and CDR2 YYNGEE. The CDR3 loop spans 14 amino acids. Using immunoSEQ multiplex PCR, the repertoire was profiled, and TCRdb retains in-frame clones only, with some absent. This sample has 45,000 to 60,000 clones, with approximately 92% found just once. The V and J genes are TRBV9 and TRBJ2-1; D is unresolved. The sample was CD4+ T cells from peripheral blood mononuclear cells, taken in the third trimester of pregnancy. This clonotype originated in a female donor with multiple sclerosis, enrolled in a pregnancy study. The CDR3 loop reads CASSFDLVINEQFF. The CDR3 DNA reads as TGTGCCAGCAGTTTCGACCTAGTCATCAATGAGCAGTTCTTC.